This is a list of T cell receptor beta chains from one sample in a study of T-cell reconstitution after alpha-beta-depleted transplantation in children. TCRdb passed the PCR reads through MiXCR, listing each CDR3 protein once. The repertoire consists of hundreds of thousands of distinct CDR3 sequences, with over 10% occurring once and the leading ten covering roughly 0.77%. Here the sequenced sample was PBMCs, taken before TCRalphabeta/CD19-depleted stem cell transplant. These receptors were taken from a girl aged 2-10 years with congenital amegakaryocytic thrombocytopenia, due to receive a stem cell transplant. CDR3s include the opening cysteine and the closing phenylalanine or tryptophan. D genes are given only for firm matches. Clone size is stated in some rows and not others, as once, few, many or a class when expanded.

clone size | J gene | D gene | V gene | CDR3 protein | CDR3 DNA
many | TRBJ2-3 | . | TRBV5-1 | CASRDLEGLTDTQYF | TGCGCCAGCAGGGATCTGGAGGGCCTGACAGATACGCAGTATTTT
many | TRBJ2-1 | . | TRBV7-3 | CASSFLPTSYNEQFF | TGTGCCAGCAGCTTCTTACCTACGTCCTACAATGAGCAGTTCTTC
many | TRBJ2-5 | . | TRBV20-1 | CSASTRIPPQETQYF | TGCAGTGCTAGTACGCGGATACCACCCCAAGAGACCCAGTACTTC
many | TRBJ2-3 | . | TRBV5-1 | CASSLYLDTTDTQYF | TGCGCCAGCAGCTTGTATCTTGACACGACAGATACGCAGTATTTT
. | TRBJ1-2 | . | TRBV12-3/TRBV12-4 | CASSFHRLTSNYGYTF | TGTGCCAGCAGTTTTCACAGGCTCACAAGTAACTATGGCTACACCTTC
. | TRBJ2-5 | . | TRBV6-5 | CASGSVTQYF | TGTGCCAGCGGGTCGGTGACCCAGTACTTC
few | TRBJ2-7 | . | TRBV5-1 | CASSFDGKDSYEQYF | TGCGCCAGCAGCTTCGACGGGAAGGATTCATACGAGCAGTACTTC
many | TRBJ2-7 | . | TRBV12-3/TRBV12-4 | CASSFGLGGYEQYF | TGTGCCAGCAGTTTTGGACTAGGGGGATACGAGCAGTACTTC
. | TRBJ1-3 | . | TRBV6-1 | CASRLSSGNTIYF | TGTGCCAGCAGGCTTAGCTCTGGAAACACCATATATTTT
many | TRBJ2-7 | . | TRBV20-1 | CSANRDLAYEQYF | TGCAGTGCCAACCGGGACTTGGCATACGAGCAGTACTTC
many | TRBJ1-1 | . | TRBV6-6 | CASLLGRGPEAFF | TGTGCCAGCCTCCTGGGTCGGGGGCCTGAAGCTTTCTTT
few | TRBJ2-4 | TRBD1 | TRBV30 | CAWSAGGSLSKNIQYF | TGTGCCTGGAGCGCAGGGGGCTCACTTTCCAAAAACATTCAGTACTTC
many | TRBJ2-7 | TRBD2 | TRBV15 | CATSRAGLAIGEQYF | TGTGCCACCAGCAGAGCGGGACTAGCCATTGGCGAGCAGTACTTC
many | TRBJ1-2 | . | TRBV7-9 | CASSLDLGTYGYTF | TGTGCCAGCAGCTTAGATTTGGGCACCTATGGCTACACCTTC
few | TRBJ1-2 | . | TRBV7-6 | CASGGGPNYGYTF | TGTGCCAGCGGCGGGGGGCCTAACTATGGCTACACCTTC
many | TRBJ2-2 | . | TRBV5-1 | CASSPQLNTGELFF | TGCGCCAGCAGCCCACAGTTGAACACCGGGGAGCTGTTTTTT
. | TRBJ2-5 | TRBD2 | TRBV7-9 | CASSRLAEPWGETQYF | TGTGCCAGCAGCCGACTAGCGGAACCTTGGGGAGAGACCCAGTACTTC
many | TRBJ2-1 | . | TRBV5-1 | CASSLGGSSSNEQFF | TGCGCCAGCAGCTTGGGGGGGAGTTCCTCAAATGAGCAGTTCTTC
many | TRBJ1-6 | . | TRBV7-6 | CASSPYRGPSSYNSPLHF | TGTGCCAGCAGCCCATATCGTGGGCCGAGCTCCTATAATTCACCCCTCCACTTT
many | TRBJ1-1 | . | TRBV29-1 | CSVSENTEAFF | TGCAGCGTGTCAGAGAACACTGAAGCTTTCTTT
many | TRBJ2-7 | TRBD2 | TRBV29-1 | CSVRGREGTYEQYF | TGCAGCGTGCGTGGGCGGGAGGGAACCTACGAGCAGTACTTC
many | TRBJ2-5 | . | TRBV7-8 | CASSLSRLAPGLAQYF | TGTGCCAGCAGCCTATCCAGGTTGGCACCTGGTCTGGCCCAGTACTTC
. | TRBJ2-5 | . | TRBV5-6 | CASSSVQRTGTVYQETQYF | TGTGCCAGCAGCTCGGTACAACGGACCGGGACCGTGTACCAAGAGACCCAGTACTTC
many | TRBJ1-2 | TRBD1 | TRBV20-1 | CSARQGVSNYGYTF | TGCAGTGCTAGACAGGGGGTTTCTAACTATGGCTACACCTTC
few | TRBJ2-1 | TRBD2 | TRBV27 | CASSITSGRANTWSYNEQFF | TGTGCCAGCAGTATAACTAGCGGGAGGGCCAATACTTGGTCCTACAATGAGCAGTTCTTC